This TCR beta chain was documented in a study of shared clonotypes between healthy human individuals. General study points: What limited the represented genetic and exposure-history diversity was the small number of donors.

This clone was seen once. What it binds is not known. Repertoires were generated with immunoSEQ multiplex PCR, while TCRdb's copy carries only in-frame clones and drops some. The sample has 600,000 to 800,000 clones; roughly 72% are singletons. The V gene lost 5 bases and the J gene lost 0 bases, with 8 bases spanning the gap. The CDR3 totals 15 residues. The V gene's germline CDR1 is MDHEN and CDR2 SYDVKM. The source material was memory CD4+ T cells sorted from blood. This sample's subset: CD45RA-negative fraction. V is TRBV28 and J is TRBJ2-6; D is uncertain. This receptor was taken from a woman aged 25-40 years in good health. As DNA, the CDR3 is TGTGCCAGCAGTCCCCTACGCTCTGGGGCCAACGTCCTGACTTTC. This encodes CASSPLRSGANVLTF. Drawing the rest from reference TRBV28 and TRBJ2-6, the complete variable domain is DVKVTQSSRYLVKRTGEKVFLECVQDMDHENMFWYRQDPGLGLRLIYFSYDVKMKEKGDIPEGYSVSREKKERFSLILESASTNQTSMYLCASSPLRSGANVLTFGAGSRLTVL.